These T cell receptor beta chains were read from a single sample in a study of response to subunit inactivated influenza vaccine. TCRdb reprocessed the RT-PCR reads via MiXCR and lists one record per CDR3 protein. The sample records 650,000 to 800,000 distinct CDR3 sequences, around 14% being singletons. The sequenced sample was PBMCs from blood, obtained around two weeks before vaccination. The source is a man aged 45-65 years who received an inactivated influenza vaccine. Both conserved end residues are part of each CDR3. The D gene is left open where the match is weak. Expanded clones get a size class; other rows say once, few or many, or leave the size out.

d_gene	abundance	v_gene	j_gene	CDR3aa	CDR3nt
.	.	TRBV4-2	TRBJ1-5	CASSQAGSSYSNQPQHF	TGTGCCAGCAGCCAAGCGGGTAGCTCTTATAGCAATCAGCCCCAGCATTTT
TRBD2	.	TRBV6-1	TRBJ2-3	CASSPNELGRGTQYF	TGTGCCAGCAGCCCCAACGAGTTAGGGAGGGGTACGCAGTATTTT
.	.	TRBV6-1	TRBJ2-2	CASSPYGQTNTGELFF	TGTGCCAGCAGTCCTTACGGACAGACGAACACCGGGGAGCTGTTTTTT
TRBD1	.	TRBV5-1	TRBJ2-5	CASSLRPGTGVETQYF	TGCGCCAGCAGCCTACGTCCCGGGACAGGGGTGGAGACCCAGTACTTC
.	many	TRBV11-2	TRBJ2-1	CASSLSGIEQFF	TGTGCCAGCAGCTTATCGGGAATTGAGCAGTTCTTC
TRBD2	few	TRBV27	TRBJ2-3	CASSLVAGGRNTQYF	TGTGCCAGCAGTTTAGTAGCGGGGGGGCGTAATACGCAGTATTTT
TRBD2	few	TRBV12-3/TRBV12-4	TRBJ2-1	CASSLGGRDLGEQFF	TGTGCCAGCAGTTTGGGCGGGAGGGACCTAGGGGAGCAGTTCTTC
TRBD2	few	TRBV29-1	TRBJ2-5	CSVGSLAGVQETQYF	TGCAGCGTTGGTAGTTTAGCGGGGGTCCAAGAGACCCAGTACTTC
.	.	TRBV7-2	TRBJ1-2	CASSLQGIGLGYTF	TGTGCCAGCAGCCTACAGGGAATCGGACTTGGCTACACCTTC
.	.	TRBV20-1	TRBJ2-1	CSARRVMVPYNEQFF	TGCAGTGCTAGACGGGTCATGGTCCCCTACAATGAGCAGTTCTTC
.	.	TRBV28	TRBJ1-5	CASSLEGSEPQHF	TGTGCCAGCAGCCTAGAGGGCAGCGAGCCCCAGCATTTT
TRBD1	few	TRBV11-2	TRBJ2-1	CASSPGQGPSLGHEQFF	TGTGCCAGCAGCCCAGGACAGGGGCCCTCCCTCGGTCATGAGCAGTTCTTC
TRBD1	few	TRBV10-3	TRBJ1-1	CATEPSRGVHTEAFF	TGTGCCACCGAACCCTCCAGGGGGGTTCACACTGAAGCTTTCTTT
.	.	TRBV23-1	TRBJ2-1	CASSQWGRLSYNEQFF	TGCGCCAGCAGTCAATGGGGCAGGCTTTCCTACAATGAGCAGTTCTTC
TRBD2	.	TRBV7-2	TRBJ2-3	CASSPGLAQAQYF	TGTGCCAGCAGCCCAGGACTAGCCCAGGCGCAGTATTTT
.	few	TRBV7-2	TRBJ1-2	CASSTKQAHGYTF	TGTGCCAGCAGCACCAAACAGGCGCATGGCTACACCTTC